The rows below give T cell receptor beta chains drawn from one sample of a study of cytomegalovirus exposure and HLA in healthy donors. Assay: immunoSEQ multiplex PCR; the TCRdb copy retains only in-frame clones and omits some. This table holds under 200,000 clones, about nine tenths found once. The source material was PBMCs. The source is a woman between 18 and 30 years old in good health and CMV-seropositive. The CDR3 runs from the conserved cysteine through the conserved F or W. Each record gives: J gene, clone size, V gene, D gene, CDR3 DNA, CDR3 protein. A D gene is named only where the DNA matches it firmly. Size tells how often a clone was seen (once, few, many) or the class of an expanded clone, and some rows leave it out.

TRBJ1-1	NA	TRBV18	TRBD1	TGTGCCAGCTCACCACGGACAGGGGGCAACACTGAAGCTTTCTTT	CASSPRTGGNTEAFF
TRBJ1-3	NA	TRBV15	NA	TGTGCCACCAGCAGAGCGTATTTCTCTGGAAACACCATATATTTT	CATSRAYFSGNTIYF
TRBJ1-3	NA	TRBV5-1	TRBD1	TGCGCCAGCAGCTTGGGACAGGGTGGCAACACCATATATTTT	CASSLGQGGNTIYF
TRBJ2-2	NA	TRBV7-8	TRBD1	TGTGCCAGCAGCTTACAGGGGGCGAGCACCGGGGAGCTGTTTTTT	CASSLQGASTGELFF
TRBJ1-5	NA	TRBV30	NA	TGTGCCTGGAGTCTTACGGGGGGCCATCAGCCCCAGCATTTT	CAWSLTGGHQPQHF
TRBJ2-7	NA	TRBV7-8	NA	TGTGCCAGCAGCTTACCCCGGTGGGGCGCCTACGAGCAGTACTTC	CASSLPRWGAYEQYF
TRBJ1-5	NA	TRBV11-2	TRBD1	TGTGCCAGCAGCTTGGGACAGCTAAATCAGCCCCAGCATTTT	CASSLGQLNQPQHF
TRBJ2-5	NA	TRBV9	TRBD1	TGTGCCAGCTCAGTAGAGACAGGGTCGACCCAGTACTTC	CASSVETGSTQYF
TRBJ1-1	NA	TRBV19	NA	TGTGCCAGTAAGGCCGGGTATAGTGGGAACACTGAAGCTTTCTTT	CASKAGYSGNTEAFF
TRBJ2-7	NA	TRBV14	NA	TGTGCCAGCAGCCAACTTCGGGGCTCCTACGAGCAGTACTTC	CASSQLRGSYEQYF
TRBJ2-3	NA	TRBV28	NA	TGTGCCAGCAGTAACCTATTACAGGGTACAGATACGCAGTATTTT	CASSNLLQGTDTQYF
TRBJ1-5	NA	TRBV7-2	TRBD1	TGTGCCAGCAATTCGGTACAGGGGGCGCCGAATCAGCCCCAGCATTTT	CASNSVQGAPNQPQHF
TRBJ1-5	NA	TRBV18	NA	TGTGCCAGCTCAACGGGACAAATAAATCAGCCCCAGCATTTT	CASSTGQINQPQHF
TRBJ2-1	NA	TRBV5-1	TRBD2	TGCGCCAGCTCCCTGGGCGGGAGGGCCTCAGATGAGCAGTTCTTC	CASSLGGRASDEQFF
TRBJ2-6	many	TRBV6-4	NA	TGTGCCAGCAGTGACAAGAGCTCTGGGGCCAACGTCCTGACTTTC	CASSDKSSGANVLTF
TRBJ1-1	NA	TRBV5-1	NA	TGCGCCAGCAGCTTGGTGGGCCTCATGAACACTGAAGCTTTCTTT	CASSLVGLMNTEAFF
TRBJ2-1	NA	TRBV18	TRBD2	TGTGCCAGCTCACCGCCGGGACTAGCTGGGGTCGATGAGCAGTTCTTC	CASSPPGLAGVDEQFF